The source of this TCR beta chain is a study of T cell responses to AZD1222 COVID-19 vaccine (dated by TCRdb to the early 2020s). In the study overall: TCR sequencing covered more than 230 trial participants: 200 to 210 given two doses of AZD1222 and about 26 given two doses of MenACWY control vaccine. Trial participants were enrolled by age into subgroups of 18-55, 56-69 and 70-plus years, and about 150, 27 and 61 TCR-sequenced participants, respectively, were included in these subgroups. Points the paper makes about the study in general: The 56-69-year group was small, and its depth increase did not reach significance, likely because of low power. Nearly half of unique spike-specific TCRs reportedly recognized epitopes outside regions mutated in the B.1.351 and B.1.1.7 variants. After two AZD1222 doses, both the breadth and the depth of spike-specific TCRs were significantly higher than at day 0 and than in MenACWY recipients. Participants were mostly white British, with more females than males. The authors suggested clonal diversity may have been underestimated. Because no day 14 peak-response samples were available, the repertoires could be characterized only after the peak T cell response. Conclusions about previously exposed vaccinees are limited, since just a handful of AZD1222 recipients were seropositive for SARS-CoV-2 at baseline. CD4 TCRs associated with the vaccine covered the entire spike protein, and the dominant responses were in regions 160-218 and 743-854.

Comments on this clone: The clone's antigen remains unknown. No base quality information exists; no much larger clone differs at one position.

The CDR3 regions of human TCRbeta chains were subjected to immunosequencing. The study's processing was this. Repertoire TCRs were matched against a reference library of SARS-CoV-2-specific TCRs generated with the MIRA antigen-specificity platform. Breadth meant the fraction of unique TCRs that were SARS-CoV-2-associated, whereas depth meant the fraction of total T cells that were SARS-CoV-2-associated. Using the MIRA data, every spike-specific TCR was mapped to the spike region that the TCR reacted to and assigned to either a CD4 or a CD8 class. Log10-transformed breadth and depth values were compared by one-way ANOVA with Sidak's multiple comparisons tests. In its TCRdb copy, this immuneACCESS table keeps in-frame sequences only and misses some clones. Where compared with another copy, unresolved V genes explain less than half of these, and the others have no known cause. That table supplies the V and J calls and clone size; D and trimming were determined from the DNA. The sample table lists 150,000 to 180,000 clones, roughly nine tenths of them with a count of one. Of the sample, approximately 1.5% falls within the top ten clones.

This sample's time point label indicates: about 28 days (+/-7) after the second vaccine dose. AZD1222 recipients whose second dose came at about 4 weeks and those whose second dose came at about 12 weeks were combined into one group, since spike-specific TCR depth and breadth did not differ between the two schedules. Vaccinee samples were obtained from the UK trials COV001 and COV002, which included a single-blind randomized controlled phase 2/3 trial of AZD1222 (ChAdOx1 nCoV-19) in healthy adults. For TCRbeta chain sequencing, PBMC samples were collected from trial participants at day 0 and at day 28 after the second dose. At the junction V is shortened by 7 bases and J by 8 bases, with 15 bases in between. Sequences SGHNT (CDR1) and YYREEE (CDR2) are obtained from the germline V gene (reference sequence). Reading from cysteine to phenylalanine, the CDR3 counts 12 amino acids. The CDR3 DNA has 36 bases and is translated from base 1.

This clonotype was sampled from an adult who received the AZD1222 COVID-19 vaccine. The input for sequencing was peripheral blood, taken 28 days after the second AZD1222 dose. The chain uses TRBV5-4 and TRBJ1-1, with no confident D gene call. The CDR3 has the sequence CASGYGFKEAFF. The DNA sequence is TGTGCCAGCGGATACGGGTTCAAGGAAGCTTTCTTT.